The present entry profiles one T cell receptor (beta chain) with its context. The protocol was immunoSEQ multiplex PCR, while the TCRdb copy is restricted to in-frame clones and leaves out a portion. The repertoire consists of 200,000 to 250,000 clones, with about 88% occurring once and the leading ten covering roughly 3%. The data are from a study of blood T cell repertoires in COVID-19. Germline CDR1 reads MNHEY; CDR2 reads SMNVEV (reference sequence). The V gene lost 7 bases and the J gene lost 4 bases, with 10 bases spanning the gap. The CDR3 has 12 residues. The sequence was collected from a man aged 60-69 years with acute or convalescent COVID-19. The genes are TRBV27 and TRBJ1-1, with D unresolved. Sequenced sample: peripheral blood. The CDR3 sequence is CASMTGSTEAFF. CDR3 nucleotides: TGTGCCAGCATGACCGGGAGCACTGAAGCTTTCTTT.